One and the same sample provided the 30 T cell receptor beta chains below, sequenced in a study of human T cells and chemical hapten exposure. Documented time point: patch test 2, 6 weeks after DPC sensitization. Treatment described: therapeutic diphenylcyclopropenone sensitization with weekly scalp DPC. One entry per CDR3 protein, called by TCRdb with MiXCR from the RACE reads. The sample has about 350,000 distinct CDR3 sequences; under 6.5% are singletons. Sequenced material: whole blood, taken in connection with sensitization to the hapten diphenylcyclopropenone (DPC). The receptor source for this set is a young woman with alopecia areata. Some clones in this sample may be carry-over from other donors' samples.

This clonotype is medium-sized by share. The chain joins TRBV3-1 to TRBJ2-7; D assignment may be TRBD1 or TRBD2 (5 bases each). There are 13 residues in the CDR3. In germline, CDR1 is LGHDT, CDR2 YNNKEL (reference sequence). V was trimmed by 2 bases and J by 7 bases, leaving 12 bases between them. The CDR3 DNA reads TGTGCCAGCAGCCAATCGGGACCGAGAGAGCAGTACTTC. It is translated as CASSQSGPREQYF.

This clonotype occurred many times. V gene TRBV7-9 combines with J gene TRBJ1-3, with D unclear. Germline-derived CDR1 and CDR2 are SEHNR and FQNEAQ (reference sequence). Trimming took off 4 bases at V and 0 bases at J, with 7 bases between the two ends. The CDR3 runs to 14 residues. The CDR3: CASSSGNSGNTIYF. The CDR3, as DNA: TGTGCCAGCAGCTCCGGGAACTCTGGAAACACCATATATTTT.

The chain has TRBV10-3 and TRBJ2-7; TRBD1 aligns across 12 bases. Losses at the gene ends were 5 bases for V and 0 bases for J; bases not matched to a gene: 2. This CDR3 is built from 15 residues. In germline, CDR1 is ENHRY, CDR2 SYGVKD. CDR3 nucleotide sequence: TGTGCCATCAGTCCGGGACAGGGGGCCTCCTACGAGCAGTACTTC. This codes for CAISPGQGASYEQYF.

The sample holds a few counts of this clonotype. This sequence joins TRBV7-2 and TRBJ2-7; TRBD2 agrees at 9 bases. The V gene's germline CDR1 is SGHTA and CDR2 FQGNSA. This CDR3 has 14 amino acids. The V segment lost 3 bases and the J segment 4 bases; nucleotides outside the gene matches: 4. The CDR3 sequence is CASSFSRGGYEQYF. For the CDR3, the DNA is TGTGCCAGCAGCTTCTCGCGGGGGGGGTACGAGCAGTACTTC.

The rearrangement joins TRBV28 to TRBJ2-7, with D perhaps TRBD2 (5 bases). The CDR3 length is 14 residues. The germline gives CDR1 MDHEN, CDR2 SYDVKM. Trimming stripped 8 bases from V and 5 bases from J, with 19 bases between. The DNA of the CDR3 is TGTGCCAGCGTCTTGGTTCCCGGGAAGAACGAGCAGTACTTC. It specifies CASVLVPGKNEQYF. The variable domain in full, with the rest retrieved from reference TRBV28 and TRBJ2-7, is DVKVTQSSRYLVKRTGEKVFLECVQDMDHENMFWYRQDPGLGLRLIYFSYDVKMKEKGDIPEGYSVSREKKERFSLILESASTNQTSMYLCASVLVPGKNEQYFGPGTRLTVT.

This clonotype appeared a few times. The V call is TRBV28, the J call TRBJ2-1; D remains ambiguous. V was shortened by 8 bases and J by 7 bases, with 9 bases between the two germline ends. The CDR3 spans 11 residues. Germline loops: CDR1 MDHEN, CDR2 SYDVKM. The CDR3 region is CASGTLNEQFF. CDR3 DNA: TGTGCCAGCGGAACACTGAATGAGCAGTTCTTC.

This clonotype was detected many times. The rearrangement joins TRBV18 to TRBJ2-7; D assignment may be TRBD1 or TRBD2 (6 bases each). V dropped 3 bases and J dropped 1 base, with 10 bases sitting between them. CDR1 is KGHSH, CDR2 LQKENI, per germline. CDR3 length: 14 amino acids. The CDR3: CASSPGGQSYEQYF. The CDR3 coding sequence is TGTGCCAGCTCACCGGGGGGACAATCCTACGAGCAGTACTTC.

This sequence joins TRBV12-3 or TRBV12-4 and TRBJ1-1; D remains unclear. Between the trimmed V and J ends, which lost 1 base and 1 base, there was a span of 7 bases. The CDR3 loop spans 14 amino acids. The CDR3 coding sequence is TGTGCCAGCAGTTTAGATTTGGGGAACACTGAAGCTTTCTTT. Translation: CASSLDLGNTEAFF.

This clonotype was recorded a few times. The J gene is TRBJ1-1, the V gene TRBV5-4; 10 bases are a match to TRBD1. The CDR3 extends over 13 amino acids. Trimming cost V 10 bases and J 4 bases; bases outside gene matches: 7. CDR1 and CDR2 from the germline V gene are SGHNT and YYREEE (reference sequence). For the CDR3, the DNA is TGTGCCGGAGGACAGGGGGTGACCACTGAAGCTTTCTTT. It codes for CAGGQGVTTEAFF. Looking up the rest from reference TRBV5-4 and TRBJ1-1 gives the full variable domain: ETGVTQSPTHLIKTRGQQVTLRCSSQSGHNTVSWYQQALGQGPQFIFQYYREEENGRGNFPPRFSGLQFPNYSSELNVNALELDDSALYLCAGGQGVTTEAFFGQGTRLTVV.

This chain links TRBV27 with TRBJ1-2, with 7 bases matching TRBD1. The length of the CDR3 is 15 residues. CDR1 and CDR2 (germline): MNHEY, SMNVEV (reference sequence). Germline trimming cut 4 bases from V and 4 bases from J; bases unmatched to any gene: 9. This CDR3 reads CASSSENTGAYGYTF. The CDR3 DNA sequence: TGTGCCAGCAGTTCCGAGAACACAGGGGCCTATGGCTACACCTTC.

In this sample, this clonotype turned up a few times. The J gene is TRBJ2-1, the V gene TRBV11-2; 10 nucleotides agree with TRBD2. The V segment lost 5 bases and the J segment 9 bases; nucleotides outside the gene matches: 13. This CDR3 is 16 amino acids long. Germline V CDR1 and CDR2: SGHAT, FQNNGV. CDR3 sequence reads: CASSPQLGLAFGEQFF. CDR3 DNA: TGTGCCAGCAGCCCCCAGTTGGGACTAGCGTTTGGTGAGCAGTTCTTC.

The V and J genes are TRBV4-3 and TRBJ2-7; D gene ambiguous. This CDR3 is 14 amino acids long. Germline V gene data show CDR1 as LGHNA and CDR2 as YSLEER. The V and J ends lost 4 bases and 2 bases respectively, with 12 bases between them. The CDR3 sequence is CASSPDSGPYEQYF. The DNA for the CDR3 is TGCGCCAGCAGCCCGGATAGTGGGCCCTACGAGCAGTACTTC.

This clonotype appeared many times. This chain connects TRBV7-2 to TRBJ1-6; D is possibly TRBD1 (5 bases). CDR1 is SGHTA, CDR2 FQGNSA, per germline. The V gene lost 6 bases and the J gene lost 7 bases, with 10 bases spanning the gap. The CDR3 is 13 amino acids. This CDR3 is CASSSWGNSPLHF. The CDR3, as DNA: TGTGCCAGCAGTTCGTGGGGGAATTCACCCCTCCACTTT.

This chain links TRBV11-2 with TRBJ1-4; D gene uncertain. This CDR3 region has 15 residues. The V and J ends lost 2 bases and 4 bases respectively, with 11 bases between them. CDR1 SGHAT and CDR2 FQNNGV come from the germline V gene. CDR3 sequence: CASSLLRQLNEKLFF. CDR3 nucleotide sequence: TGTGCCAGCAGCTTATTAAGGCAGCTTAATGAAAAACTGTTTTTT.

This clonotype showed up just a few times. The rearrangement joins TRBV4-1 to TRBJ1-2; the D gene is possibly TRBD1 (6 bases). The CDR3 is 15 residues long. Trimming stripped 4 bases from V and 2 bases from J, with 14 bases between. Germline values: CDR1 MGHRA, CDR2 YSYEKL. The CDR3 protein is CASSLQGHLNYGYTF. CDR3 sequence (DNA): TGCGCCAGCAGCCTGCAGGGACACCTAAACTATGGCTACACCTTC.

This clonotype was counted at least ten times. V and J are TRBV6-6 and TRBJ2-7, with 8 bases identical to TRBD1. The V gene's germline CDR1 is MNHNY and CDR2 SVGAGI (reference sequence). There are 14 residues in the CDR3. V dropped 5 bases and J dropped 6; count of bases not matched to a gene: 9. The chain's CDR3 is CASSQRDRGPEQYF. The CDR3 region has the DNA TGTGCCAGCAGTCAACGAGACAGGGGACCCGAGCAGTACTTC.

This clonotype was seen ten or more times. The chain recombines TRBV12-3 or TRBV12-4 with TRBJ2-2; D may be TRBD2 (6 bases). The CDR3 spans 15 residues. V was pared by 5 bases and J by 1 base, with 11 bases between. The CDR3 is CASSPRGGNTGELFF. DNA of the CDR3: TGTGCCAGCAGTCCCCGGGGAGGGAACACCGGGGAGCTGTTTTTT.

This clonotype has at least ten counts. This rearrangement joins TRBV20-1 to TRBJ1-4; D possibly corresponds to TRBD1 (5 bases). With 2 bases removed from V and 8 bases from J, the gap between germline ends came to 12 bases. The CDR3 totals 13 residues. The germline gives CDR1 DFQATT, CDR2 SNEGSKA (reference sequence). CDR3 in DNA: TGCAGTGCTAGAAGAAACCCAGGGGAAAAACTGTTTTTT. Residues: CSARRNPGEKLFF.

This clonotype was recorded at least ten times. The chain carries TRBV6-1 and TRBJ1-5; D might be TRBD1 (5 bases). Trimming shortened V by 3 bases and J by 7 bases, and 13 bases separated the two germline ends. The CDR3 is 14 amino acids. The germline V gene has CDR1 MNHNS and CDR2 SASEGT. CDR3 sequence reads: CASSDGAQTQPQHF. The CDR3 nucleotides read TGTGCCAGCAGTGATGGGGCCCAAACACAGCCCCAGCATTTT.

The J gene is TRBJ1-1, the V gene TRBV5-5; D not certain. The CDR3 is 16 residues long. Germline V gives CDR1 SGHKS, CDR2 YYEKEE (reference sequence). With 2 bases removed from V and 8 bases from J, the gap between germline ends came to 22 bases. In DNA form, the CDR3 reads TGTGCCAGCAGCTTTCGAGCGACGGAGGTTAGAATGGAAGCTTTCTTT. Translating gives CASSFRATEVRMEAFF.

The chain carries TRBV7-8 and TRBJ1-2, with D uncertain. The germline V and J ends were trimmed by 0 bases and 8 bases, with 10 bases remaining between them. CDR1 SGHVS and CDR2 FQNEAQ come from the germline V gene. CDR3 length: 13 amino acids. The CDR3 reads CASSLANNLGYTF. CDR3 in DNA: TGTGCCAGCAGCTTAGCGAATAATCTGGGCTACACCTTC.

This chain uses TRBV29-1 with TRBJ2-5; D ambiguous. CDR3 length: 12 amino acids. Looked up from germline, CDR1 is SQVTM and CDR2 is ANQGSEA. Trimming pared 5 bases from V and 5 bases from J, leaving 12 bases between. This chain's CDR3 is CSVSLADETQYF. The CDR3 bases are TGCAGCGTTTCTCTGGCGGACGAGACCCAGTACTTC.

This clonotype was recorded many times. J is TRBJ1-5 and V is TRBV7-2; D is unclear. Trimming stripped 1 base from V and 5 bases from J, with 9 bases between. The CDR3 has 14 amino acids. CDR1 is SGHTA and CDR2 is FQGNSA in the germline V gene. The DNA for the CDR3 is TGTGCCAGCAGCTTAGATGTCGGTTATCAGCCCCAGCATTTT. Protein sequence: CASSLDVGYQPQHF.

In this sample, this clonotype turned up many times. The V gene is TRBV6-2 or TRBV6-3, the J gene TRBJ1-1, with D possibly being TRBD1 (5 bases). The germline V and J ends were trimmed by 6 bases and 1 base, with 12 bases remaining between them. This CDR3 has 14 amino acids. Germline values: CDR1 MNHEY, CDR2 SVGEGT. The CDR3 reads CASRHRKPNTEAFF. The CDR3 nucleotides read TGTGCCAGCAGACACAGGAAACCGAACACTGAAGCTTTCTTT.

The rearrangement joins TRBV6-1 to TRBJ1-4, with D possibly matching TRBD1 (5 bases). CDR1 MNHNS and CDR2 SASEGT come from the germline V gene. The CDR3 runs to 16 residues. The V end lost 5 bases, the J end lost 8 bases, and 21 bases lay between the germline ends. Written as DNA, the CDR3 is TGTGCCAGCAGTAGATCTTCGAAAGGGGCTGGGGAAAAACTGTTTTTT. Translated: CASSRSSKGAGEKLFF.

The CDR3, as DNA: TGTGCCAGCATGAGCGGGGCGGGCTCCGGGGAGCTGTTTTTT. This encodes CASMSGAGSGELFF. The chain employs TRBV6-6 and TRBJ2-2; 7 bases line up with TRBD2. V trimming: 7 bases; J trimming: 6 bases; junction bases outside the gene matches: 8. This CDR3 is 14 amino acids long. The germline CDR1 and CDR2 sequences are MNHNY and SVGAGI (reference sequence).

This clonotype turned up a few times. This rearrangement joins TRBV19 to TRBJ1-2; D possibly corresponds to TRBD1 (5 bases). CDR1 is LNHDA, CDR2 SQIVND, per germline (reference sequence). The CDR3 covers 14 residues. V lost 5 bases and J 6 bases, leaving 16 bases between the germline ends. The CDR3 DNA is TGTGCCAGTAGTTCTACCGCCAGGGAACATGGCTACACCTTC. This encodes CASSSTAREHGYTF.

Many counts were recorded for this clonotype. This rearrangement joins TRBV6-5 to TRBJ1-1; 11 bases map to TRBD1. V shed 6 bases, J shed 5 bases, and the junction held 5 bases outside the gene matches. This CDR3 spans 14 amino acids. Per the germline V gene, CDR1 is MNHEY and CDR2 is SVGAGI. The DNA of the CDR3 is TGTGCCAGCAGAAGGGACAGGGGGAGGACTGAAGCTTTCTTT. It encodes CASRRDRGRTEAFF.

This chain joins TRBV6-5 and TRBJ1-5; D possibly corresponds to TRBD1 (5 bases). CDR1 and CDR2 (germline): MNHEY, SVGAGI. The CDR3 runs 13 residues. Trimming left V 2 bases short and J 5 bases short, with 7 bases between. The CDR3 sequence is CASSYGDYQPQHF. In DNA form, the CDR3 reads TGTGCCAGCAGTTACGGGGACTATCAGCCCCAGCATTTT.

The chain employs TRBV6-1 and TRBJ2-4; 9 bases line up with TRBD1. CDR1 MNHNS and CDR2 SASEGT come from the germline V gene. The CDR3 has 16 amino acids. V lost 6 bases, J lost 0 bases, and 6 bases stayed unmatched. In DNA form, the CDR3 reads TGTGCCAGCAGCGGGACAGGGAGACTAGCCAAAAACATTCAGTACTTC. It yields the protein CASSGTGRLAKNIQYF.